Below, 6 T cell receptor beta chains from the same sample are listed, as sequenced in a study of cytomegalovirus exposure and HLA in healthy donors. Clones were read by immunoSEQ multiplex PCR, and TCRdb kept only the in-frame ones, dropping some. The sample yields under 75,000 clones, around 97% seen once. Sequences were obtained from PBMCs. The receptors here all came from a young woman in good health and CMV-seropositive.

This chain links TRBV15 with TRBJ1-1, with TRBD1 matching over 9 bases. The trim removed 2 bases at V and 4 bases at J, leaving 5 bases unmatched. Looked up from germline, CDR1 is LNHNV and CDR2 is YYDKDF (reference sequence). The CDR3 consists of 15 residues. The CDR3: CATSRTQGAGTEAFF. The DNA for the CDR3 is TGTGCCACCAGCAGAACACAGGGGGCGGGCACTGAAGCTTTCTTT.

This rearrangement joins TRBV5-6 to TRBJ2-1; 12 nucleotides agree with TRBD2. V lost 4 bases to trimming and J lost 8 bases; unmatched junction nucleotides: 10. The CDR3 is made up of 16 amino acids. Germline CDR1 reads SGHDT; CDR2 reads YYEEEE. CDR3 residues: CASSRLTSGSVDEQFF. DNA for the CDR3: TGTGCCAGCAGCCGACTGACTAGCGGGAGTGTCGATGAGCAGTTCTTC.

The CDR3 sequence: CASGSQGPYEQYF. CDR3 sequence (DNA): TGTGCCAGCGGCTCGCAGGGTCCCTACGAGCAGTACTTC. The rearrangement uses TRBV27 and TRBJ2-7, with D tentatively TRBD1 (5 bases). V lost 8 bases and J 2 bases, leaving 13 bases between the germline ends. The length of the CDR3 is 13 residues. Germline V gene data show CDR1 as MNHEY and CDR2 as SMNVEV (reference sequence).

This clone was seen only a few times. The chain carries TRBV28 and TRBJ2-2; D perhaps matches TRBD1 (6 bases). Trimming stripped 6 bases from V and 2 bases from J, with 13 bases between. This CDR3 contains 15 residues. The V gene's germline CDR1 is MDHEN and CDR2 SYDVKM. This CDR3 reads CASSKAGVNTGELFF. In nucleotides, the CDR3 is TGTGCCAGCAGCAAAGCAGGGGTTAACACCGGGGAGCTGTTTTTT. The full variable domain, with the rest looked up from reference TRBV28 and TRBJ2-2, is DVKVTQSSRYLVKRTGEKVFLECVQDMDHENMFWYRQDPGLGLRLIYFSYDVKMKEKGDIPEGYSVSREKKERFSLILESASTNQTSMYLCASSKAGVNTGELFFGEGSRLTVL.

This rearrangement joins TRBV4-1 to TRBJ1-3; D not resolved. The CDR3 extends over 15 amino acids. Germline assignment: CDR1 MGHRA and CDR2 YSYEKL. Between the trimmed V and J ends, which lost 0 bases and 0 bases, there was a span of 6 bases. The CDR3 sequence is CASSQEPGSGNTIYF. In DNA, the CDR3 is TGCGCCAGCAGCCAAGAACCGGGCTCTGGAAACACCATATATTTT.

In nucleotides, the CDR3 is TGTGCCAGCACCCAAGGCGGGGGAACTGAAGCTTTCTTT. The encoded protein is CASTQGGGTEAFF. V and J are TRBV6-6 and TRBJ1-1; D is perhaps TRBD1 (5 bases). V lost 7 bases and J 5 bases, leaving 14 bases between the germline ends. The length of the CDR3 is 13 residues. Looked up from germline, CDR1 is MNHNY and CDR2 is SVGAGI (reference sequence).